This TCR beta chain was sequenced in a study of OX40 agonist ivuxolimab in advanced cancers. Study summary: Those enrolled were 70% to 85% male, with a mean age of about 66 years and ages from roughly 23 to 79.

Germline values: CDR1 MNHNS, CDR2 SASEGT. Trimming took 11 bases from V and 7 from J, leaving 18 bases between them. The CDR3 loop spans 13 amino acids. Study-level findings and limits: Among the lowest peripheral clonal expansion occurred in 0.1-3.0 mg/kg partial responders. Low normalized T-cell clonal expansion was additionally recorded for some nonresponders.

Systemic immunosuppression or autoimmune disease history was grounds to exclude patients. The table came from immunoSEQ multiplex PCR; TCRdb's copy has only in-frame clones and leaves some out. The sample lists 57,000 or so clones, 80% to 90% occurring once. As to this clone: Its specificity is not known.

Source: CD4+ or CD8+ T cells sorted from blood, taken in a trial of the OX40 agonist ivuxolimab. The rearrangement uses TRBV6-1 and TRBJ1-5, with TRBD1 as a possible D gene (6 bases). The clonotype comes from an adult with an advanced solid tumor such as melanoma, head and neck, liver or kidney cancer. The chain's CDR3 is CALQGWEFQPQHF. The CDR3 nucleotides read TGTGCCTTACAGGGATGGGAGTTCCAGCCCCAGCATTTT.